Included here is one TCR beta chain sequence, with context. The target antigen is unknown. The data originate from a study of shared clonotypes between healthy human individuals. Replicate PCRs from sorted subsets contained approximately 190 ng DNA, which is around 30,000 T cell genomes. Some clones are missing from TCRdb's copy, which holds only in-frame ones; the method was immunoSEQ multiplex PCR. The table lists some 1,600,000 clones, approximately 98% of them singletons. Findings and limits, study-wide: How much donors shared clonotypes was expected to be affected by sequencing depth. Across a handful of donors, naive CD4 shared roughly 5%, naive CD8 more than 3%, memory CD4 more than 2%, memory CD8 under 0.5%.

CDR1 and CDR2 from the germline V gene are LGHNA and YSLEER. V was pared by 0 bases and J by 0 bases, with 15 bases between. This CDR3 has 17 residues. The receptor comes from a man aged 30 to 39 in good health. The source material was naive CD4+ T cells sorted from blood. Specified subset: CD45RA+ positively selected. The chain carries TRBV4-3 and TRBJ2-7, with a weak D call TRBD1 (6 bases). The chain's CDR3 is CASSQDPRGESSYEQYF. The CDR3 DNA follows: TGCGCCAGCAGCCAAGATCCCAGGGGTGAAAGCTCCTACGAGCAGTACTTC.